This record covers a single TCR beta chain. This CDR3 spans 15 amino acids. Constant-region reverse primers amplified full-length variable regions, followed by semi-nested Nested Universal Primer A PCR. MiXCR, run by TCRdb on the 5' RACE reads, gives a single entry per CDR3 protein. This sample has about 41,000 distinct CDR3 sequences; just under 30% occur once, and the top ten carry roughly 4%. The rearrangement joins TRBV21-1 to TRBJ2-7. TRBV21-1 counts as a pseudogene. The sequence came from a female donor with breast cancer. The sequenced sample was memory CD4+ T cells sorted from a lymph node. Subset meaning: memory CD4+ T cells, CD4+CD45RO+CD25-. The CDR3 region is CASSKVNGRIYEQYF. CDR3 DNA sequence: TGTGCCAGCAGCAAAGTTAACGGCAGGATTTACGAGCAGTACTTC.